What follows describes a single T cell receptor beta chain. The germline V gene has CDR1 SGHRS and CDR2 YFSETQ. The CDR3 consists of 15 residues. Trimming left V 3 bases short and J 1 base short, with 10 bases between. This sample was taken from a study of OX40 agonist ivuxolimab in advanced cancers. Here immunoSEQ multiplex PCR was the method, and the copy in TCRdb shows in-frame clones only, minus some. The sample includes tens of thousands of clones, 80% to 95% seen only once; the top ten take 1% to 1.3%. The sequence derives from an adult with an advanced solid tumor such as melanoma, head and neck, liver or kidney cancer. Material: CD4+ or CD8+ T cells sorted from blood, obtained in a trial of the OX40 agonist ivuxolimab. The rearrangement links TRBV5-1 to TRBJ2-2; D is uncertain. CDR3 protein: CASSWSAGNTGELFF. CDR3 DNA: TGCGCCAGCAGCTGGTCGGCAGGGAACACCGGGGAGCTGTTTTTT.